One and the same sample provided the 30 T cell receptor beta chains below, sequenced in a study of blood T cell repertoires in COVID-19. TCRdb's table, derived via immunoSEQ multiplex PCR, lists solely in-frame clones and lacks some. This sample has about 88,000 clones, with roughly 88% found just once. The specimen sequenced was peripheral blood. The receptors originated from a woman aged 80 or older with acute or convalescent COVID-19.

This chain joins TRBV13 and TRBJ2-1; 8 bases map to TRBD1. The CDR3 extends over 16 amino acids. Looked up from germline, CDR1 is PRHDT and CDR2 is FYEKMQ (reference sequence). J was trimmed by 4 bases and V by 4 bases; bases with no gene match: 9. As DNA, the CDR3 is TGTGCCAGCAGCTCGTACACCGGGACAGGATACAATGAGCAGTTCTTC. It encodes CASSSYTGTGYNEQFF.

The chain links TRBV27 to TRBJ2-1, with 7 nucleotides matching TRBD2. Germline lookup yields CDR1 MNHEY and CDR2 SMNVEV (reference sequence). The CDR3 contains 19 residues. The junction had 21 bases not matched to a gene; V was cut back by 7 bases and J by 3 bases. The CDR3 protein is CASKPRRGVTGTNYNEQFF. The CDR3 DNA is TGTGCCAGCAAACCAAGGCGTGGGGTAACCGGGACTAACTACAATGAGCAGTTCTTC.

The count of this clone is one. This chain connects TRBV21-1 to TRBJ2-2; the DNA was not used to check the table's D call, TRBD2. TRBV21-1 is a listed pseudogene. The CDR3 sequence is 15 residues long. The CDR3 nucleotides read TGTGCCTCCAACTTGAGGACTTCGAACACCGGGGAGCTGTTTTTT. It yields the protein CASNLRTSNTGELFF.

This clone occurred once. The rearrangement joins TRBV15 to TRBJ1-3, with 7 bases aligning to TRBD1. Germline-derived CDR1 and CDR2 are LNHNV and YYDKDF (reference sequence). After removal of 0 bases from V and 0 bases from J, the junction contained 8 bases not matched to a gene. The CDR3 is 18 residues long. The CDR3: CATSRDSIGGRSGNTIYF. CDR3 nucleotides: TGTGCCACCAGCAGAGATTCGATAGGGGGCCGCTCTGGAAACACCATATATTTT.

The V call is TRBV6-6, the J call TRBJ1-1; 8 nucleotides line up with TRBD1. This CDR3 spans 14 amino acids. The junction had 2 bases not matched to a gene; V was cut back by 5 bases and J by 0 bases. The germline V gene encodes CDR1 MNHNY and CDR2 SVGAGI (reference sequence). The CDR3 protein is CASSRTGLNTEAFF. The CDR3 nucleotides read TGTGCCAGCAGTCGGACAGGGCTGAACACTGAAGCTTTCTTT.

The chain uses TRBV15 and TRBJ1-5, with 7 bases identical to TRBD1. The V gene end was trimmed by 3 bases and the J gene end by 6 bases; junction bases not matched to a gene: 2. From germline, CDR1 is LNHNV and CDR2 YYDKDF (reference sequence). CDR3 size: 13 residues. In DNA, the CDR3 is TGTGCCACCAGCAGTAACAGGGGTCAGCCCCAGCATTTT. Translating it yields CATSSNRGQPQHF.

The chain employs TRBV14 and TRBJ2-5; no clear D. This CDR3 comprises 12 residues. The V end lost 5 bases, the J end lost 4 bases, and 8 bases lay between the germline ends. Looked up from germline, CDR1 is SGHDN and CDR2 is FVKESK. The CDR3: CASSVNRETQYF. The CDR3 region has the DNA TGTGCCAGCAGCGTTAACAGAGAGACCCAGTACTTC.

The V and J genes are TRBV29-1 and TRBJ2-1; 7 nucleotides align to TRBD1. CDR1 and CDR2 (germline): SQVTM, ANQGSEA. Trimming took 4 bases from V and 2 from J; bases not matched to a gene: 2. This CDR3 comprises 13 residues. CDR3 DNA: TGCAGCGTTGGACAGGGCACCTACAATGAGCAGTTCTTC. Translation: CSVGQGTYNEQFF.

The CDR3 DNA reads TGTGCCAGCAGCGCCGGGACAGCCCGAGACACAGATACGCAGTATTTT. This translates into CASSAGTARDTDTQYF. The V and J genes are TRBV7-3 and TRBJ2-3; 7 positions agree with TRBD1. The CDR3 loop spans 16 amino acids. From germline, CDR1 is SGHTA and CDR2 FQGTGA. Trimming at V came to 5 bases and at J to 2 bases, leaving 10 bases not matched to a gene.

The gene calls are TRBV9 and TRBJ1-6, with 7 bases that match TRBD1. With V trimmed by 3 bases and J by 5 bases, 8 bases remained unmatched. Looked up from germline, CDR1 is SGDLS and CDR2 is YYNGEE. CDR3 size: 16 residues. The CDR3 DNA reads as TGTGCCAGCAGCGCGGTACTAGGACAGGATAATTCACCCCTCCACTTT. Protein: CASSAVLGQDNSPLHF.

The CDR3 DNA reads TGTGCCAGCAGGTCAGCGGGGGGTACAAATACGCAGTATTTT. Translating gives CASRSAGGTNTQYF. The gene calls are TRBV6-5 and TRBJ2-3; TRBD2 agrees at 9 bases. This CDR3 region has 14 residues. Germline CDR1 MNHEY, CDR2 SVGAGI. V was clipped by 6 bases and J by 7 bases; unmatched bases: 8.

This chain connects TRBV30 to TRBJ1-4; TRBD1 aligns across 8 bases. Germline V gives CDR1 GTSNPN, CDR2 SVGIG (reference sequence). The CDR3 is 14 residues long. J gave up 7 bases and V 4 bases, and 8 bases lay outside the gene matches. In nucleotides, the CDR3 is TGTGCCTGGACCGATGGGACAGGAGGTGAAAAACTGTTTTTT. It specifies CAWTDGTGGEKLFF.

The chain employs TRBV4-3 and TRBJ1-4; D is unresolved. V lost 3 bases to trimming and J lost 11 bases, with 13 bases between them. Germline V lookup: CDR1 LGHNA, CDR2 YSLEER. The CDR3 contains 13 residues. CDR3 amino acids: CASSQATSEKLFF. Written as DNA, the CDR3 is TGCGCCAGCAGCCAGGCCACGTCGGAGAAACTGTTTTTT.

The V and J genes are TRBV15 and TRBJ1-1; TRBD1 agrees at 7 bases. The CDR3 loop spans 14 amino acids. From germline, CDR1 is LNHNV and CDR2 YYDKDF (reference sequence). V lost 5 bases, J lost 6 bases, and 9 bases stayed unmatched. The CDR3 loop reads CATSGTGVFAEAFF. CDR3 nucleotides: TGTGCCACCAGCGGAACAGGGGTTTTCGCTGAAGCTTTCTTT.

The chain has TRBV10-2 and TRBJ1-1; possible D gene TRBD1, 5 bases. CDR1 WSHSY and CDR2 SAAADI come from the germline V gene. The CDR3 spans 14 residues. V was pared by 4 bases and J by 3 bases, with 12 bases between. CDR3 nucleotide sequence: TGCGCCAGCAGTGGACGACAGACGGACACTGAAGCTTTCTTT. It yields the protein CASSGRQTDTEAFF.

The chain links TRBV28 to TRBJ1-2, with 8 bases matching TRBD1. CDR1 is MDHEN and CDR2 is SYDVKM in the germline V gene. J gave up 6 bases and V 3 bases, and 12 bases lay outside the gene matches. The CDR3 runs 16 residues. The CDR3 DNA reads as TGTGCCAGCAGTTTGAATATACTGGGACAGGCCAATGGCTACACCTTC. Translating it yields CASSLNILGQANGYTF.

V usage is TRBV19 and J usage is TRBJ2-1; TRBD2 aligns across 12 bases. The germline gives CDR1 LNHDA, CDR2 SQIVND (reference sequence). This CDR3 has 14 residues. Trimming at V came to 5 bases and at J to 8 bases, leaving 4 bases not matched to a gene. The CDR3 here is CASSGLAGWDEQFF. The DNA for the CDR3 is TGTGCCAGTAGTGGACTAGCGGGGTGGGATGAGCAGTTCTTC.

This clone was recorded once. This rearrangement joins TRBV4-3 to TRBJ2-7; 10 bases fit TRBD1. The CDR3 is 15 amino acids. V lost 1 base, J lost 0 bases, and 0 bases stayed unmatched. Germline V lookup: CDR1 LGHNA, CDR2 YSLEER. The CDR3 bases are TGCGCCAGCAGCCAAGGGACAGGGGGCTCCTACGAGCAGTACTTC. Translation: CASSQGTGGSYEQYF.

V usage is TRBV7-2 and J usage is TRBJ1-2; 8 positions agree with TRBD1. The CDR3 extends over 14 amino acids. The junction had 8 bases not matched to a gene; V was cut back by 4 bases and J by 7 bases. Germline V lookup: CDR1 SGHTA, CDR2 FQGNSA. The CDR3 region has the DNA TGTGCCAGCAGCTCCAGCCAGGGGGCAGGTGGCTACACCTTC. Translating it yields CASSSSQGAGGYTF.

V is TRBV6-2 or TRBV6-3 and J is TRBJ1-2, with D unclear. The CDR3 spans 15 residues. V lost 6 bases and J 2 bases, leaving 16 bases between the germline ends. CDR1 is MNHEY and CDR2 is SVGEGT in the germline V gene. The chain's CDR3 is CASSRFPLTNYGYTF. The CDR3 DNA reads TGTGCCAGCAGCCGCTTTCCGTTGACAAACTATGGCTACACCTTC.

The V gene is TRBV5-1, the J gene TRBJ2-2, with D perhaps TRBD1 (5 bases). The CDR3 runs to 15 residues. Trimming removed 1 base from V and 0 bases from J, with 7 bases in between. Per the germline V gene, CDR1 is SGHRS and CDR2 is YFSETQ. CDR3 in DNA: TGCGCCAGCAGCTTGCTGGGGCCGAACACCGGGGAGCTGTTTTTT. This sequence encodes CASSLLGPNTGELFF.

The gene calls are TRBV11-1 and TRBJ2-5, with TRBD2 identical over 13 bases. V gave up 6 bases and J gave up 1 base; unmatched junction bases: 5. The germline CDR1 and CDR2 sequences are SGHAT and FQDESV (reference sequence). The CDR3 length is 16 residues. The CDR3 nucleotides read TGTGCCAGCAGTCCTGGACTAGCGGGGGTCCAAGAGACCCAGTACTTC. It is translated as CASSPGLAGVQETQYF.

As DNA, the CDR3 is TGTGCCAGCAAAGGACAGCCAGGGGAAGGCTACACCTTC. This translates into CASKGQPGEGYTF. The chain uses TRBV6-6 and TRBJ1-2; D perhaps matches TRBD1 (6 bases). Germline loops: CDR1 MNHNY, CDR2 SVGAGI (reference sequence). This CDR3 spans 13 amino acids. With 7 bases removed from V and 8 bases from J, the gap between germline ends came to 17 bases.

The rearrangement uses TRBV27 and TRBJ1-3, with D unclear. CDR3 size: 12 residues. The germline V gene has CDR1 MNHEY and CDR2 SMNVEV (reference sequence). The CDR3 DNA reads as TGTCCCGCCCGGGGAGCAGGAAACACCATATATTTT. This gives the protein CPARGAGNTIYF.

This chain links TRBV7-9 with TRBJ1-1, with D possibly TRBD1 on 6 matching bases. This CDR3 has 13 amino acids. Trimming removed 10 bases from V and 0 bases from J, with 12 bases in between. CDR1 is SEHNR and CDR2 is FQNEAQ in the germline V gene (reference sequence). The CDR3 region is CAISGQMNTEAFF. The CDR3 region has the DNA TGTGCCATCTCGGGACAAATGAACACTGAAGCTTTCTTT.

The genes are TRBV6-5 and TRBJ1-6; 9 bases fit TRBD1. Germline trimming cut 5 bases from V and 11 bases from J; bases unmatched to any gene: 7. Per germline, CDR1 MNHEY and CDR2 SVGAGI. This CDR3 contains 14 residues. CDR3 coding DNA: TGTGCCAGCAGTCCGACAGGGGGTATGACACCCCTCCACTTT. Translated: CASSPTGGMTPLHF.

J is TRBJ1-4 and V is TRBV19, with 7 bases identical to TRBD1. V was pared by 4 bases and J by 8 bases, with 4 bases of the junction left unmatched. The CDR3 contains 13 residues. Germline CDR1 LNHDA, CDR2 SQIVND (reference sequence). The CDR3 sequence: CASSKTGFEKLFF. The CDR3 coding sequence is TGTGCCAGTAGTAAGACAGGGTTCGAAAAACTGTTTTTT.

This chain links TRBV19 with TRBJ2-3; 9 nucleotides line up with TRBD1. Germline V CDR1 and CDR2: LNHDA, SQIVND (reference sequence). V was clipped by 4 bases and J by 4 bases; unmatched bases: 12. The CDR3 runs 17 residues. This chain's CDR3 is CASSKKTGTGPPDTQYF. Written as DNA, the CDR3 is TGTGCCAGTAGTAAAAAAACCGGGACAGGGCCCCCAGATACGCAGTATTTT. Using reference TRBV19 and TRBJ2-3 for the parts outside the CDR3, the full variable domain is DGGITQSPKYLFRKEGQNVTLSCEQNLNHDAMYWYRQDPGQGLRLIYYSQIVNDFQKGDIAEGYSVSREKKESFPLTVTSAQKNPTAFYLCASSKKTGTGPPDTQYFGPGTRLTVL.

This clone was counted once. The chain has TRBV6-5 and TRBJ1-1; D is unclear. There are 15 residues in the CDR3. Trimming removed 7 bases from V and 7 bases from J, with 22 bases in between. Per the germline V gene, CDR1 is MNHEY and CDR2 is SVGAGI. The CDR3 sequence: CASKHDAVLGFEAFF. The DNA of the CDR3 is TGTGCCAGCAAGCACGACGCAGTGCTAGGATTTGAAGCTTTCTTT.

The V and J genes are TRBV2 and TRBJ2-1, with a possible D match to TRBD2 (6 bases). CDR1 and CDR2 from the germline V gene are SNHLY and FYNNEI. Trimming took off 6 bases at V and 1 base at J, with 13 bases between the two ends. The CDR3 totals 15 residues. CDR3 amino acids: CASSTSIPSYNEQFF. The CDR3 nucleotides are TGTGCCAGCAGCACTAGCATACCTTCCTACAATGAGCAGTTCTTC.